These 22 T cell receptor beta chains were sequenced from one sample in a study of shared clonotypes between healthy human individuals. Assay used: immunoSEQ multiplex PCR; TCRdb lists only in-frame clones, some missing. The sample has around 2,100,000 clones, approximately 94% seen once. CD45RO-negative CD8 cells positively selected for CCR7 made up the naive population, which excluded terminally differentiated effector memory CD45RA+ cells. Material: naive CD8+ T cells sorted from blood. The receptors here all came from a man aged 18 to 29 in good health.

V usage is TRBV2 and J usage is TRBJ2-5, with no clear D. CDR1 and CDR2 from the germline V gene are SNHLY and FYNNEI. This CDR3 has 17 amino acids. V dropped 3 bases and J dropped 0 bases, with 17 bases sitting between them. As DNA, the CDR3 is TGTGCCAGCAGTGAGTCGTGGGCAGACCCGTACCAAGAGACCCAGTACTTC. Its protein is CASSESWADPYQETQYF. The full variable domain, with the rest looked up from reference TRBV2 and TRBJ2-5, is EPEVTQTPSHQVTQMGQEVILRCVPISNHLYFYWYRQILGQKVEFLVSFYNNEISEKSEIFDDQFSVERPDGSNFTLKIRSTKLEDSAMYFCASSESWADPYQETQYFGPGTRLLVL.

This chain uses TRBV4-2 with TRBJ2-7, with D possibly TRBD2 on 5 matching bases. CDR1 and CDR2 from the germline V gene are LGHNA and YNFKEQ. Trimming removed 0 bases at V and 1 base at J, with 7 bases between. The CDR3 sequence is 14 residues long. The CDR3 nucleotides are TGTGCCAGCAGCCAAGAAAGCGGTTCCTACGAGCAGTACTTC. Amino acids: CASSQESGSYEQYF.

The chain joins TRBV7-6 to TRBJ2-7; TRBD1 aligns across 8 bases. Germline-derived CDR1 and CDR2 are SGHVS and FNYEAQ. V lost 11 bases to trimming and J lost 0 bases; unmatched junction nucleotides: 12. The CDR3 spans 15 residues. Here the CDR3 reads CASTGGTSPSYEQYF. Written as DNA, the CDR3 is TGTGCCTCCACAGGGGGGACCTCCCCCTCCTACGAGCAGTACTTC.

This chain connects TRBV9 to TRBJ2-1; D gene uncertain. This CDR3 region has 16 residues. V dropped 0 bases and J dropped 1 base, with 11 bases sitting between them. Germline-derived CDR1 and CDR2 are SGDLS and YYNGEE. CDR3 in DNA: TGTGCCAGCAGCGTAGACGGAGTGGGGTCCTACAATGAGCAGTTCTTC. Translated: CASSVDGVGSYNEQFF.

A note on this clone: One end of the junction fails to match germline, which may point to a read error. This chain joins TRBV29-1 and TRBJ2-1; no clear D gene. This CDR3 spans 10 amino acids. Germline values: CDR1 SQVTM, CDR2 ANQGSEA. CDR3: CSAESNEQFF. The CDR3 region has the DNA TGCAGCGCTGAAAGTAATGAGCAGTTCTTC.

About this clone: The sample holds other DNA sequences that translate to the same CDR3. The CDR3 reads CASSFGSAYEQYF. The CDR3 coding sequence is TGTGCCAGCAGTTTTGGCAGCGCCTACGAGCAGTACTTC. The V and J genes are TRBV28 and TRBJ2-7; D remains unclear. Germline CDR1 and CDR2: MDHEN and SYDVKM. V was cut by 3 bases and J by 2 bases, with 8 bases left in between. This CDR3 has 13 amino acids.

The chain employs TRBV5-6 and TRBJ2-7; D call uncertain. In germline, CDR1 is SGHDT, CDR2 YYEEEE. The CDR3 totals 12 residues. The V gene lost 3 bases and the J gene lost 6 bases, with 10 bases spanning the gap. The CDR3 coding sequence is TGTGCCAGCAGCTCCACTGGAGTCGAGCAGTACTTC. Amino acids: CASSSTGVEQYF.

This clone was detected only once. V usage is TRBV15 and J usage is TRBJ2-7; D is unclear. The CDR3 totals 12 residues. Looked up from germline, CDR1 is LNHNV and CDR2 is YYDKDF (reference sequence). The V gene lost 4 bases and the J gene lost 3 bases, with 7 bases spanning the gap. CDR3 in amino acids: CATSTGYYEQYF. Written as DNA, the CDR3 is TGTGCCACCAGCACGGGTTACTACGAGCAGTACTTC.

As regards this clone: Other DNA variants within this sample encode the same CDR3. The CDR3 coding sequence is TGTGCCAGCAGTGATGGACAGGGGTTATCCTACGAGCAGTACTTC. It codes for CASSDGQGLSYEQYF. The rearrangement links TRBV6-1 to TRBJ2-7; TRBD1 agrees at 9 bases. CDR1 is MNHNS and CDR2 is SASEGT in the germline V gene. The CDR3 is made up of 15 amino acids. Unmatched junction bases numbered 4, after V lost 3 bases and J lost 1 base.

This chain links TRBV5-1 with TRBJ2-7; D not certain. This CDR3 contains 16 residues. The V gene's germline CDR1 is SGHRS and CDR2 YFSETQ. V lost 2 bases and J 0 bases, leaving 15 bases between the germline ends. The CDR3 is CASSLEDPVSSYEQYF. DNA of the CDR3: TGCGCCAGCAGCTTAGAAGATCCCGTCAGCTCCTACGAGCAGTACTTC.

The rearrangement joins TRBV9 to TRBJ2-1, with a possible D match to TRBD2 (5 bases). Germline CDR1 SGDLS, CDR2 YYNGEE. V lost 6 bases to trimming and J lost 0 bases, with 13 bases between them. This CDR3 is built from 15 residues. DNA for the CDR3: TGTGCCAGCACCGAGGGTGGGAGCTCCTACAATGAGCAGTTCTTC. Translation: CASTEGGSSYNEQFF.

The chain has TRBV6-5 and TRBJ2-7; 7 nucleotides line up with TRBD2. The V gene end was trimmed by 5 bases and the J gene end by 0 bases; junction bases not matched to a gene: 7. This CDR3 has 15 residues. In germline, CDR1 is MNHEY, CDR2 SVGAGI. The CDR3 protein is CASSLSGGFSYEQYF. The CDR3 DNA sequence: TGTGCCAGCAGTCTTTCGGGGGGATTCTCCTACGAGCAGTACTTC.

A single count supports this clone. The rearrangement joins TRBV7-9 to TRBJ2-1, with 8 nucleotides matching TRBD2. The CDR3 has 14 amino acids. Germline CDR1 is SEHNR and CDR2 is FQNEAQ (reference sequence). Unmatched junction bases numbered 5, after V lost 7 bases and J lost 3 bases. CDR3 nucleotide sequence: TGTGCCAGCACCGAACTAGCGGACTACAATGAGCAGTTCTTC. Amino acids: CASTELADYNEQFF.

CDR3 sequence: CASSLSLGDRGPEKLFF. The CDR3 nucleotides are TGTGCCAGCAGTTTATCCCTCGGGGACAGGGGGCCAGAAAAACTGTTTTTT. V is TRBV27 and J is TRBJ1-4; 12 bases match TRBD1. The CDR3 has 17 amino acids. Per the germline V gene, CDR1 is MNHEY and CDR2 is SMNVEV (reference sequence). The trim removed 0 bases at V and 8 bases at J, leaving 7 bases unmatched.

The chain couples TRBV27 to TRBJ1-2; 7 bases fit TRBD1. V shed 4 bases and J 1 base; nucleotides not matched to a gene: 21. The CDR3 is 20 residues long. CDR1 is MNHEY, CDR2 SMNVEV, per germline (reference sequence). The CDR3 loop reads CASSSMGGIGQDKFNYGYTF. The DNA for the CDR3 is TGTGCCAGCAGTTCCATGGGGGGTATTGGACAGGACAAATTTAACTATGGCTACACCTTC.

The chain combines TRBV9 with TRBJ2-7, with D possibly called TRBD1 or TRBD2 (5 bases each). Germline CDR1 reads SGDLS; CDR2 reads YYNGEE. The CDR3 sequence is 15 residues long. V shed 0 bases and J shed 3 bases, with 13 bases lying between them. CDR3 in DNA: TGTGCCAGCAGCGTAGATCCGGGGACCAGCTACGAGCAGTACTTC. Encoded protein: CASSVDPGTSYEQYF.

The rearrangement joins TRBV5-6 to TRBJ1-1; the D is unclear. V shed 6 bases and J shed 4 bases, with 19 bases lying between them. This CDR3 contains 15 residues. Germline values: CDR1 SGHDT, CDR2 YYEEEE. For the CDR3, the DNA is TGTGCCAGCAACGTAATCCCGGGCTCGGGCACTGAAGCTTTCTTT. Amino acid sequence: CASNVIPGSGTEAFF.

The rearrangement links TRBV28 to TRBJ2-5, with no clear D. The CDR3 consists of 12 residues. The germline V gene has CDR1 MDHEN and CDR2 SYDVKM. V lost 5 bases and J lost 5, with 9 bases in between. The DNA for the CDR3 is TGTGCCAGCAGTCCCCCCGGGGAGACCCAGTACTTC. Amino acid sequence: CASSPPGETQYF.

J is TRBJ1-2 and V is TRBV5-6; D is uncertain. This CDR3 has 14 residues. The V gene's germline CDR1 is SGHDT and CDR2 YYEEEE. Trimming stripped 4 bases from V and 0 bases from J, with 10 bases between. The CDR3 sequence: CASSLKQANYGYTF. The CDR3 nucleotides read TGTGCCAGCAGCCTAAAACAAGCTAACTATGGCTACACCTTC.

The gene calls are TRBV5-7 and TRBJ2-7; TRBD2 might be the D (6 bases). Being an ORF, TRBV5-7 has a function that is uncertain. The V end was cut by 3 bases, the J end by 0 bases, with 7 bases between. This CDR3 comprises 13 residues. CDR3 nucleotide sequence: TGTGCCAGCAGCTGGCGGGACTCCTACGAGCAGTACTTC. Residues: CASSWRDSYEQYF.

J is TRBJ2-7 and V is TRBV21-1; the D segment call TRBD1 is taken from the table without a DNA check. TRBV21-1 is noted as a pseudogene. The CDR3 loop spans 15 amino acids. As DNA, the CDR3 is TGTGCCAGCAGCAAAGAGGGTACAGGCCCCTACGAGCAGTACTTC. Protein: CASSKEGTGPYEQYF.

With respect to this clone: Different DNA sequences within this sample yield the same CDR3. The chain couples TRBV6-6 to TRBJ2-7; no clear D gene. From germline, CDR1 is MNHNY and CDR2 SVGAGI (reference sequence). The CDR3 is 14 amino acids. V was trimmed by 0 bases and J by 5 bases, leaving 11 bases between them. CDR3 loop: CASSYSTPGDEQYF. CDR3 nucleotide sequence: TGTGCCAGCAGTTACTCGACTCCGGGCGACGAGCAGTACTTC.